The T cell receptor beta chain under discussion was sequenced for a study of T cell responses to AZD1222 COVID-19 vaccine. General study points: Repertoires were sampled only after the peak T cell response. Donors were mostly white British, more females; clonal diversity possibly underestimated. Rises in breadth and depth of Spike-specific TCRs came after two AZD1222 doses.

CDR3 length: 14 residues. V shed 2 bases and J shed 8 bases, with 16 bases lying between them. Germline V CDR1 and CDR2: SGHKS, YYEKEE (reference sequence). This clone was seen only a few times. Its antigen is as yet unknown. The table came from immunoSEQ multiplex PCR; TCRdb's copy has only in-frame clones and leaves some out. The top ten hold roughly 1.5% of the sample, which has some 120,000 clones, 92% seen once. The sequenced sample was peripheral blood, obtained 28 days after the second AZD1222 dose. V usage is TRBV5-5 and J usage is TRBJ2-5; maybe TRBD1 (6 bases). This sequence originates from an adult who received the AZD1222 COVID-19 vaccine. The CDR3 is CASSLGGPGETQYF. DNA of the CDR3: TGTGCCAGCAGCTTAGGTGGTCCAGGGGAAACCCAGTACTTC.